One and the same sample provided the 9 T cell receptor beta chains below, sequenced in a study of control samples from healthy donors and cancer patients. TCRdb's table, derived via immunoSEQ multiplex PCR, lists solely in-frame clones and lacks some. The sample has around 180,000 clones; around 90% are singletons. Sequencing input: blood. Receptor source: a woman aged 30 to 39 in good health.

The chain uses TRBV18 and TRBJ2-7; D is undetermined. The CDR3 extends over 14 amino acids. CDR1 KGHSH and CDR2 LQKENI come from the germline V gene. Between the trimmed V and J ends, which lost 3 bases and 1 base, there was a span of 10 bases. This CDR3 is CASSPNSLSYEQYF. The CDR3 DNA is TGTGCCAGCTCACCGAACTCCCTTTCCTACGAGCAGTACTTC.

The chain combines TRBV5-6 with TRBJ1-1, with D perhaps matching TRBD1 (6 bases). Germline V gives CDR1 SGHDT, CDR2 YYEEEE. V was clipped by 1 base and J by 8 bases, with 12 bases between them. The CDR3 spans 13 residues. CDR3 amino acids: CASSLFGRGEAFF. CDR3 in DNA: TGTGCCAGCAGCTTGTTTGGTAGGGGGGAAGCTTTCTTT.

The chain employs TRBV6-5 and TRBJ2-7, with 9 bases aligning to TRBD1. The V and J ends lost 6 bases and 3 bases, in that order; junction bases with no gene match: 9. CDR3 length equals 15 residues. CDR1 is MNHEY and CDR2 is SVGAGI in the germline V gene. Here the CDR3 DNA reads TGTGCCAGCAGACTTTCTTGGACAGGGGACTACGAGCAGTACTTC. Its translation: CASRLSWTGDYEQYF.

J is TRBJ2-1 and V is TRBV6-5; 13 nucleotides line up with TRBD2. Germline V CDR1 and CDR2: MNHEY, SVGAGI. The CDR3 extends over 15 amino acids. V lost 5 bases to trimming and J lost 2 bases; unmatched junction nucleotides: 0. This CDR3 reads CASSTSGGAYNEQFF. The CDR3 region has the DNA TGTGCCAGCAGTACTAGCGGGGGGGCCTACAATGAGCAGTTCTTC.

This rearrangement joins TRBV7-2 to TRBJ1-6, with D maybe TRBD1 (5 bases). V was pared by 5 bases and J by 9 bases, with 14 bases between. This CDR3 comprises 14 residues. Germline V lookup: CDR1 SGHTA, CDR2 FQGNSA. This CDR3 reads CASSPGRGGSPLHF. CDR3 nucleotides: TGTGCCAGCAGCCCCGGGCGGGGGGGTTCACCCCTCCACTTT.

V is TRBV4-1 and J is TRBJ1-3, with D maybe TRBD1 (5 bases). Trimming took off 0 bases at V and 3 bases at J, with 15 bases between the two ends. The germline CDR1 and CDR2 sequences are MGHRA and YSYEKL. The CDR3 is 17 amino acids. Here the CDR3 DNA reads TGCGCCAGCAGCCAAGATGGCTGGGGGGTTGATGGAAACACCATATATTTT. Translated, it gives CASSQDGWGVDGNTIYF.

CDR3 nucleotides: TGCGCCAGCAGCTTGGGAGGTGACCGAATCTATGGCTACACCTTC. Amino acids: CASSLGGDRIYGYTF. The genes are TRBV5-1 and TRBJ1-2; the D is unclear. CDR3 length: 15 amino acids. Germline CDR1 and CDR2: SGHRS and YFSETQ. Trimming removed 0 bases from V and 4 bases from J, with 13 bases in between.

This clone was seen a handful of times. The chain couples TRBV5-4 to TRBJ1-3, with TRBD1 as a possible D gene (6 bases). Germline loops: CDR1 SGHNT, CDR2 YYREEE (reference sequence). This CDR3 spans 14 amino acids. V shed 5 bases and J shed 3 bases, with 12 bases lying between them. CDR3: CASRGGANGNTIYF. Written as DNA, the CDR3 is TGTGCCAGCAGGGGGGGGGCGAATGGAAACACCATATATTTT.

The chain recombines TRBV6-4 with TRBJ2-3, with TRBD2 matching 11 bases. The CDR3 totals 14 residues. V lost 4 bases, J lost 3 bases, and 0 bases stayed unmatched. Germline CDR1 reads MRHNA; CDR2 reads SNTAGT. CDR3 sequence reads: CASSGTSGTDTQYF. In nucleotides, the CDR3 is TGTGCCAGCAGTGGGACTAGCGGGACAGATACGCAGTATTTT.